One sample yielded the 7 T cell receptor beta chains listed below, sequenced in a study of blood T cell repertoires in COVID-19. Generated by immunoSEQ multiplex PCR, the TCRdb table keeps only in-frame clones and is missing some. The sample records 100,000 to 150,000 clones, 88% being singletons. The specimen sequenced was peripheral blood. The receptor source for this set is a man aged 45-65 years with acute or convalescent COVID-19.

The chain is built from TRBV6-5 and TRBJ1-1, with TRBD1 matching over 7 bases. This CDR3 region has 14 residues. V was clipped by 8 bases and J by 6 bases; unmatched bases: 12. CDR1 is MNHEY and CDR2 is SVGAGI in the germline V gene. Here the CDR3 DNA reads TGTGCCAGCCGACTCTCCGGGACAGCCCCTGAAGCTTTCTTT. It translates to CASRLSGTAPEAFF.

This clone was counted only a few times. The V gene is TRBV9, the J gene TRBJ1-5; D gene unclear. Germline V CDR1 and CDR2: SGDLS, YYNGEE. The CDR3 is made up of 14 amino acids. The V end lost 0 bases, the J end lost 0 bases, and 4 bases lay between the germline ends. As DNA, the CDR3 is TGTGCCAGCAGCGTAGGCGTTAGCAATCAGCCCCAGCATTTT. Its translation is CASSVGVSNQPQHF.

This clone appeared once. The chain has TRBV19 and TRBJ2-1; TRBD1 might be the D (6 bases). The CDR3 totals 13 residues. Trimming took off 6 bases at V and 3 bases at J, with 9 bases between the two ends. Germline CDR1 and CDR2: LNHDA and SQIVND (reference sequence). In nucleotides, the CDR3 is TGTGCCAGTAGATCGACAGGCTACAATGAGCAGTTCTTC. This gives the protein CASRSTGYNEQFF.

The chain couples TRBV2 to TRBJ2-1; 11 bases match TRBD2. V was clipped by 4 bases and J by 7 bases; unmatched bases: 3. This CDR3 comprises 14 residues. Germline V gives CDR1 SNHLY, CDR2 FYNNEI. The CDR3 nucleotides are TGTGCCAGCAGTGGCGCTAGCGGGAGGAATGAGCAGTTCTTC. Protein product: CASSGASGRNEQFF.

As to this clone: This sample includes further DNA sequences coding for the same CDR3. V gene TRBV6-1 combines with J gene TRBJ1-1; D not resolved. Germline loops: CDR1 MNHNS, CDR2 SASEGT. V gave up 1 base and J gave up 1 base, with 4 bases separating them. CDR3 length: 13 residues. The CDR3 sequence is CASSEVQNTEAFF. CDR3 in DNA: TGTGCCAGCAGTGAAGTACAGAACACTGAAGCTTTCTTT.

This clone was detected once. The chain is built from TRBV6-5 and TRBJ1-2; D not certain. CDR1 and CDR2 from the germline V gene are MNHEY and SVGAGI. The germline V and J ends were trimmed by 5 bases and 3 bases, with 7 bases remaining between them. CDR3 size: 12 residues. The CDR3: CASSTIDYGYTF. The DNA of the CDR3 is TGTGCCAGCAGTACCATAGACTATGGCTACACCTTC.

This chain links TRBV24-1 with TRBJ2-1, with TRBD2 matching 10 bases. The CDR3 totals 16 residues. Germline-derived CDR1 and CDR2 are KGHDR and SFDVKD. Germline trimming cut 4 bases from V and 6 bases from J; bases unmatched to any gene: 8. The CDR3 nucleotides are TGTGCCACCAGTGAGGAAGCGGGAGGGCTTATCAATGAGCAGTTCTTC. Translation: CATSEEAGGLINEQFF.